This T cell receptor (beta chain) derives from a study of response to subunit inactivated influenza vaccine. Study results and limitations: Authors suggested each seasonal influenza vaccination recruits few new T cells.

For this clonotype: Its antigen is unknown.

In TCRdb, the RT-PCR reads were re-called with MiXCR into one record per CDR3 protein. The repertoire holds around 710,000 distinct CDR3 sequences, with more than 11% as singletons. CDR3 length: 16 amino acids. CDR1 is SGHTA and CDR2 is FQGNSA in the germline V gene. V shed 4 bases, J shed 0 bases, and the junction held 6 bases outside the gene matches. This sequence joins TRBV7-2 and TRBJ2-1; the match to TRBD1 covers 7 bases. The source is a man over 45 who received an inactivated influenza vaccine. Sequencing used PBMCs from blood, obtained 14 days before vaccination. The CDR3 DNA reads TGTGCCAGCAGCTCCCAGGGACAGCACTCCTACAATGAGCAGTTCTTC. Translation: CASSSQGQHSYNEQFF.